Listed below are T cell receptor beta chains from one sample, sequenced in a study of blood T cell repertoires in COVID-19. Produced via immunoSEQ multiplex PCR; TCRdb's table is partial and in-frame only. The sample consists of 150,000 to 180,000 clones, about 79% of them appearing once. Sequenced: peripheral blood. The receptor source for this set is a woman between 50 and 59 years old with acute or convalescent COVID-19. Both conserved end residues are part of each CDR3. The D gene is left open where the match is weak. A row's size may be missing; if present it is once, few, many or a size class.

TRBD1	TRBV2	TRBJ2-5	-	TGTGCCAGCAGCTTAGGACAGGGCATCGAGACCCAGTACTTC	CASSLGQGIETQYF
-	TRBV6-5	TRBJ2-7	few	TGTGCCAGCAGTTACCGGCCTAGCCTCAACTCCTACGAGCAGTACTTC	CASSYRPSLNSYEQYF
-	TRBV14	TRBJ1-2	-	TGTGCCAGCAGCCAAGGGGGCCTGGGGCGCTACACCTTC	CASSQGGLGRYTF
-	TRBV27	TRBJ2-7	-	TGTGCCAGCAGTCGGGACTGGGCGACCTACGAGCAGTACTTC	CASSRDWATYEQYF
-	TRBV2	TRBJ1-2	once	TGTGCCAGCAGTCAGGACGGGGAAGGAGGCTACACCTTC	CASSQDGEGGYTF
-	TRBV28	TRBJ1-2	-	TGTGCCAGCAGACTAAATACGGGACACGGCTTCGTCTACACCTTC	CASRLNTGHGFVYTF
TRBD1	TRBV4-2	TRBJ1-3	few	TGTGCCAGCAGCCGAGGAACAGGGGGAGGTGGAAACACCATATATTTT	CASSRGTGGGGNTIYF
TRBD2	TRBV19	TRBJ2-1	-	TGTGCCAGTAGTATAGTACGGGGGGTCTCCTACAATGAGCAGTTCTTC	CASSIVRGVSYNEQFF
TRBD1	TRBV29-1	TRBJ2-1	-	TGCAGCGTCCTACCGAGGGGGCGTGAAGTGTATGAGCAGTTCTTC	CSVLPRGREVYEQFF
-	TRBV6-5	TRBJ1-3	-	TGTGCCAGCAGTTACTCGGTGACAGTACCTGGAAACACCATATATTTT	CASSYSVTVPGNTIYF
TRBD1	TRBV27	TRBJ1-4	-	TGTGCCAGCAGCCAACTCCTCTTCAGGGGGGAAAATGAAAAACTGTTTTTT	CASSQLLFRGENEKLFF
-	TRBV18	TRBJ2-2	-	TGTGCCAGCTCACCTGGCAGGGAGGCCGGGGAGCTGTTTTTT	CASSPGREAGELFF
TRBD2	TRBV12-3/TRBV12-4	TRBJ2-5	-	TGTGCCAGCAGTTTTCGTAGCGGGAGGGCCCAGTACTTC	CASSFRSGRAQYF
-	TRBV5-1	TRBJ2-7	-	TGCGCCAGCAGCTCGCCTGGACAGCCCAACGAGCAGTACTTC	CASSSPGQPNEQYF
TRBD1	TRBV11-2	TRBJ1-2	-	TGTGCCAGCAGCGACGGACAGGGGGCTACCTATGGCTACACCTTC	CASSDGQGATYGYTF
-	TRBV4-3	TRBJ1-4	-	TGCGCCAGCAGCCAGGGCGACGCGTTCGGTGAAAAACTGTTTTTT	CASSQGDAFGEKLFF
TRBD1	TRBV12-3/TRBV12-4	TRBJ2-7	few	TGTGCCAGCAGTGACAGGGAAGCCTACGAGCAGTACTTC	CASSDREAYEQYF
TRBD2	TRBV7-9	TRBJ2-7	-	TGTGCCAGCAGCTTCGGGGGGAGCTCCTACGAGCAGTACTTC	CASSFGGSSYEQYF
TRBD2	TRBV7-6	TRBJ2-2	-	TGTGCCAGCAGCCCAGTCCAAGGACTAGCGGGATGGGGGGACACCGGGGAGCTGTTTTTT	CASSPVQGLAGWGDTGELFF
-	TRBV28	TRBJ1-2	-	TGTGCCAGCAGTGCTTCTAGGTTGGGCTATGGCTACACCTTC	CASSASRLGYGYTF
-	TRBV28	TRBJ1-6	-	TGTGCCAGCAGTTTATATACCCGGACAGCCGAGAATTCACCCCTCCACTTT	CASSLYTRTAENSPLHF
TRBD1	TRBV10-3	TRBJ2-1	few	TGTGCCATCAGTGAGTCGACTAGGGGGACAGGCAACAATGAGCAGTTCTTC	CAISESTRGTGNNEQFF
TRBD1	TRBV25-1	TRBJ1-2	-	TGTGCCAGCAGTGTCGGACAGGGGGCTTCCGGCTACACCTTC	CASSVGQGASGYTF
-	TRBV11-2	TRBJ1-6	-	TGTGCCAGCAGCCCGGGTACACATCATTCACCCCTCCACTTT	CASSPGTHHSPLHF
-	TRBV7-3	TRBJ1-2	once	TGTGCCAGCAGCTTAAACCCAGGGTTAGGCTACACCTTC	CASSLNPGLGYTF
-	TRBV7-2	TRBJ2-1	-	TGTGCCAGCAGCTTTCGCACTGGTATGTACAATGAGCAGTTCTTC	CASSFRTGMYNEQFF
-	TRBV5-6	TRBJ2-7	-	TGTGCCAGCAGTCCGGGGACGACTAGATCTTACGAGCAGTACTTC	CASSPGTTRSYEQYF
TRBD1	TRBV4-1	TRBJ1-5	-	TGCGCCAGCAGCCAGCCCCGGACAGGGACGGGCAATCAGCCCCAGCATTTT	CASSQPRTGTGNQPQHF
-	TRBV18	TRBJ2-2	-	TGTGCCAGCTCACCACGACGGGTAGAAAACACCGGGGAGCTGTTTTTT	CASSPRRVENTGELFF
TRBD1	TRBV4-1	TRBJ2-7	-	TGCGCCAGCAGCCAACCGGGACAGGGGCTTTCCTACGAGCAGTACTTC	CASSQPGQGLSYEQYF
-	TRBV6-5	TRBJ1-1	few	TGTGCCAGCAGTTCCCCGGGACAGAACACTGAAGCTTTCTTT	CASSSPGQNTEAFF
TRBD2	TRBV4-1	TRBJ2-3	-	TGCGCCAGCAGCCAAGTCCGGACTAGCGGAATCACAGATACGCAGTATTTT	CASSQVRTSGITDTQYF
-	TRBV11-2	TRBJ1-1	-	TGTGCCAGCAGCTTAGTGAGGGGGGGAGTCACTGAAGCTTTCTTT	CASSLVRGGVTEAFF
TRBD1	TRBV10-3	TRBJ1-4	-	TGTGCCATCAGCGCCGGACAGGGCCAGGAAAAACTGTTTTTT	CAISAGQGQEKLFF
-	TRBV7-9	TRBJ2-1	once	TGTGCCAGCAGCCTCGACAGGGGGCAGCTAGCGGGAGGACTGAATGAGCAGTTCTTC	CASSLDRGQLAGGLNEQFF
-	TRBV9	TRBJ2-1	-	TGTGCCAGCAGCGTGGGGGGAGCGTCTTTGATTTACAATGAGCAGTTCTTC	CASSVGGASLIYNEQFF
-	TRBV20-1	TRBJ1-2	many	TGCAGTGCTTCCAGCTATGGCTACACCTTC	CSASSYGYTF
TRBD1	TRBV29-1	TRBJ2-5	-	TGCAGCGTTATCAAAACAGGGGGGACGGGAGAGACCCAGTACTTC	CSVIKTGGTGETQYF
-	TRBV7-2	TRBJ2-5	-	TGTGCCAGCAGCAATACGCGGGTGTACCAAGAGACCCAGTACTTC	CASSNTRVYQETQYF
TRBD2	TRBV7-6	TRBJ2-1	-	TGTGCCAGCAGCCAGAGGGGACTAGCGGGAGGCGGGCAGTTCTTC	CASSQRGLAGGGQFF
-	TRBV27	TRBJ1-5	once	TGTGCCAGCAGTTTAAACAGAAATCAGCCCCAGCATTTT	CASSLNRNQPQHF
TRBD2	TRBV3-1/TRBV3-2	TRBJ2-3	-	TGTGCCAGCAGCCAAGGTGCCTTAGCGGGAGGAGGCACAGATACGCAGTATTTT	CASSQGALAGGGTDTQYF
TRBD1	TRBV18	TRBJ2-2	-	TGTGCCAGCTCACCGTACCGGGACAGCGCGAACACCGGGGAGCTGTTTTTT	CASSPYRDSANTGELFF
TRBD1	TRBV18	TRBJ2-4	-	TGTGCCAGCGCCAGACAGGGGGATATCAAAAACATTCAGTACTTC	CASARQGDIKNIQYF
-	TRBV5-6	TRBJ1-2	-	TGTGCCAGCAGCTTGGTTTCCGAGAACTATGGCTACACCTTC	CASSLVSENYGYTF
TRBD1	TRBV4-2	TRBJ1-2	-	TGTGCCAGCAGCCAAGCTGGCAGGGGGAATGGCTACACCTTC	CASSQAGRGNGYTF